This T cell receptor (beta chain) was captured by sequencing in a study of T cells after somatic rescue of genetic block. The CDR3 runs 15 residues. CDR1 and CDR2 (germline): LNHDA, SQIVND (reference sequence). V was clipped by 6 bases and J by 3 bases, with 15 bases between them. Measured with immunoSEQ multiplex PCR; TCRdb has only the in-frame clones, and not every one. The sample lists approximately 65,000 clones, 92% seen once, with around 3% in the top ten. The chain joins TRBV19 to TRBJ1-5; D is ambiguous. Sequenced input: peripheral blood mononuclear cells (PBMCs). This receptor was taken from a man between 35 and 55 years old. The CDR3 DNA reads TGTGCCAGTAGCCTCGGACGGCATCTCAATCAGCCCCAGCATTTT. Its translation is CASSLGRHLNQPQHF.